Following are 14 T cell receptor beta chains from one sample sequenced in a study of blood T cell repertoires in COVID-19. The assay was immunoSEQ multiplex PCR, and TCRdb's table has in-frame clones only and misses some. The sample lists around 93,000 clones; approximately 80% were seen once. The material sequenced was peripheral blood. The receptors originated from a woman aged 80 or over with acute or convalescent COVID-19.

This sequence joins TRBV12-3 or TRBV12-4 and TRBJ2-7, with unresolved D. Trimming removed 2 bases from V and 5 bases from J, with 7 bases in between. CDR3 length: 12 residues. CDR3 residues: CASSLNRDEQYF. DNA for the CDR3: TGTGCCAGCAGTTTAAATCGGGACGAGCAGTACTTC.

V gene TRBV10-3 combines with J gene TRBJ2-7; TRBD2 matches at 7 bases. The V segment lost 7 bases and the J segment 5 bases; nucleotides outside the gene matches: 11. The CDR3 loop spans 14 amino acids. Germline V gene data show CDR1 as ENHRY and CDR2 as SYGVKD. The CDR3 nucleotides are TGTGCCATCAACCGGGACTACCTGGACCACGAGCAGTACTTC. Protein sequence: CAINRDYLDHEQYF.

Here the CDR3 DNA reads TGTGCCAGCAGCTTGGCCTATAGCGGGAGTTTCTACAATGAGCAGTTCTTC. It specifies CASSLAYSGSFYNEQFF. The V and J genes are TRBV5-5 and TRBJ2-1, with TRBD2 identical over 9 bases. Germline assignment: CDR1 SGHKS and CDR2 YYEKEE (reference sequence). CDR3 length: 17 residues. Germline trimming cut 0 bases from V and 3 bases from J; bases unmatched to any gene: 7.

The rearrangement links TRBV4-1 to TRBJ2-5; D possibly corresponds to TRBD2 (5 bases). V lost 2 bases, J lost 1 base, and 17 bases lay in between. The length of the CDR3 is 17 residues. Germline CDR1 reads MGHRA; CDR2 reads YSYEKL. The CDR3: CASSQFEGELTQETQYF. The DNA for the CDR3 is TGCGCCAGCAGCCAATTCGAGGGAGAGTTAACCCAAGAGACCCAGTACTTC.

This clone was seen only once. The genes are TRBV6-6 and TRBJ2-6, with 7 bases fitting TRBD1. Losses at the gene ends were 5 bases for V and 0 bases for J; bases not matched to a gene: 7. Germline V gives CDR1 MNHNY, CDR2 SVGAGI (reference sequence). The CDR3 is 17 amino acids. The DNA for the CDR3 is TGTGCCAGCAGTCCCCGGACAGGCCGCTCTGGGGCCAACGTCCTGACTTTC. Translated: CASSPRTGRSGANVLTF.

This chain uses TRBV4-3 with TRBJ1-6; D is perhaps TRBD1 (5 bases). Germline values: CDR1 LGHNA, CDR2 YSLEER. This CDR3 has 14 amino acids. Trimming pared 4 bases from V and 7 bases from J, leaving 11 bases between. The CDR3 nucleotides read TGCGCCAGCAGCCCTTACGGGGGGAATTCACCCCTCCACTTT. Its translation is CASSPYGGNSPLHF.

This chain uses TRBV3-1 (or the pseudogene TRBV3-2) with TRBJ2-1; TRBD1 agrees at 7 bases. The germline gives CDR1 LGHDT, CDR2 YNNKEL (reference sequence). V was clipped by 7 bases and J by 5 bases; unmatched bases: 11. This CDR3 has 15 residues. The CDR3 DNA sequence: TGTGCCAGCACAGAAACAGGGGAAGAGAACAATGAGCAGTTCTTC. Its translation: CASTETGEENNEQFF.

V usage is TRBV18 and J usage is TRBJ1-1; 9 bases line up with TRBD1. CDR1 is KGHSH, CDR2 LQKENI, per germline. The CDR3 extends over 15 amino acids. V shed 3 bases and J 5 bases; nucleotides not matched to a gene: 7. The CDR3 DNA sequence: TGTGCCAGCTCACCGGGACAGGGAGGGAGGACTGAAGCTTTCTTT. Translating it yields CASSPGQGGRTEAFF.

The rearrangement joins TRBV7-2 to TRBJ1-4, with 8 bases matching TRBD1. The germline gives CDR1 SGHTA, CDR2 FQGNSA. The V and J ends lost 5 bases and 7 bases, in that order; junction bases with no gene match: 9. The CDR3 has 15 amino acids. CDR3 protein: CASSLTGGLGEKLFF. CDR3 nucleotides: TGTGCCAGCAGCCTAACAGGGGGATTGGGTGAAAAACTGTTTTTT. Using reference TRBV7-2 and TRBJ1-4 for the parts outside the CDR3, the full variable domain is GAGVSQSPSNKVTEKGKDVELRCDPISGHTALYWYRQSLGQGLEFLIYFQGNSAPDKSGLPSDRFSAERTGGSVSTLTIQRTQQEDSAVYLCASSLTGGLGEKLFFGSGTQLSVL.

The CDR3 is CASSSDRGYGYGYTF. DNA for the CDR3: TGTGCCAGCAGCTCGGACAGGGGGTATGGCTATGGCTACACCTTC. The chain recombines TRBV7-2 with TRBJ1-2; 10 bases fit TRBD1. CDR3 size: 15 residues. With 4 bases clipped from V and 4 bases from J, the junction kept 6 bases outside the gene matches. Germline CDR1 SGHTA, CDR2 FQGNSA. The variable domain in full, with the rest retrieved from reference TRBV7-2 and TRBJ1-2, is GAGVSQSPSNKVTEKGKDVELRCDPISGHTALYWYRQSLGQGLEFLIYFQGNSAPDKSGLPSDRFSAERTGGSVSTLTIQRTQQEDSAVYLCASSSDRGYGYGYTFGSGTRLTVV.

The CDR3 region has the DNA TGTGCCAGCATTTGGGACAACTCAGGGGCCAACGTCCTGACTTTC. As protein: CASIWDNSGANVLTF. The chain links TRBV2 to TRBJ2-6, with a tentative D call TRBD1 (6 bases). Trimming pared 7 bases from V and 4 bases from J, leaving 14 bases between. Germline V gene data show CDR1 as SNHLY and CDR2 as FYNNEI. This CDR3 is built from 15 residues.

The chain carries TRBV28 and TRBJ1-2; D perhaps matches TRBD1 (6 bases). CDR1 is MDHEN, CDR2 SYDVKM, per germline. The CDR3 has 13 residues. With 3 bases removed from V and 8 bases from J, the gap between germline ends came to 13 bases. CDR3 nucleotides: TGTGCCAGCAGTTTGGGGGCAGAGGGGGGCTACACCTTC. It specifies CASSLGAEGGYTF.

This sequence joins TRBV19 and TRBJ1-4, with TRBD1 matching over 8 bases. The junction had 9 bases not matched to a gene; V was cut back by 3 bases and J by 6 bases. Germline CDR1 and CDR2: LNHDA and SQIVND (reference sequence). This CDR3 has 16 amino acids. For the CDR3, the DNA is TGTGCCAGTAGTATGGAGTGGACAGGGACCCATGAAAAACTGTTTTTT. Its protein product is CASSMEWTGTHEKLFF.

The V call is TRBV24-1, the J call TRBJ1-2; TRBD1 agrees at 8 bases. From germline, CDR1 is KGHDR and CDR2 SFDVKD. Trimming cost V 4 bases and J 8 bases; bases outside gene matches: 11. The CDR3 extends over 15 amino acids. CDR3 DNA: TGTGCCACCAGTGACCCTGGACAGGGAATGCAGGGCTACACCTTC. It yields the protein CATSDPGQGMQGYTF.